The sequence of this T cell receptor (beta chain) was determined in a study of blood T cell repertoires in COVID-19. Across the study: The study drew acute and convalescent COVID-19 samples from the United States, Italy and Spain. Sample material is recorded as cDNA or gDNA derived from T cells, B-cell-depleted T cells, or PBMCs.

This clone has just a few counts. Trimming removed 0 bases from V and 4 bases from J, with 13 bases in between. Germline CDR1 and CDR2: SGHRS and YFSETQ. This CDR3 is 16 amino acids long. Under the authors' procedure: Estimates of nucleated cell counts were drawn from the amplification of reference gene primers. Generated by immunoSEQ multiplex PCR, the TCRdb table keeps only in-frame clones and is missing some. V and J calls and clone size are those listed in that table; D and trimming were worked out from the DNA. The profile shows 150,000 to 200,000 clones, 70% to 90% of them singletons. This receptor was identified in a human donor with active or convalescent COVID-19. The donor label of this sample is uncertain. V usage is TRBV5-1 and J usage is TRBJ1-4; possibly TRBD1 for D (6 bases). Sequenced material: peripheral blood. The CDR3 reads CASSLVGHRVNEKLFF. CDR3 nucleotide sequence: TGCGCCAGCAGCTTGGTGGGTCACAGGGTTAATGAAAAACTGTTTTTT.